The T cell receptor beta chain described here comes from a study of CD8+CD57+ T cells in acquired aplastic anemia. Germline V gene data show CDR1 as LNHNV and CDR2 as YYDKDF (reference sequence). This CDR3 comprises 14 residues. Note on this clonotype: The junction departs from germline at one end; a sequencing error may be responsible.

Profiling of TCR beta VDJ combinations and CDR3 sequences used genomic DNA as template. MiXCR, run by TCRdb on the reads, gives a single entry per CDR3 protein. This repertoire shows 150,000 to 200,000 distinct CDR3 sequences, 55% to 75% found once; its top ten account for 45%. This TCR derives from a human donor in good health. Input material: sorted CD4+, CD8+, or CD8+CD57+ T cells (not recorded which) from PBMCs. The V gene is TRBV15, the J gene TRBJ2-7, with 12 bases matching TRBD1. CDR3 DNA: TGTGCCGCCAGCAGTGGGACAGGGGGCGACGAGCAGTACTTC. It is translated as CAASSGTGGDEQYF. The full variable domain, in which reference TRBV15 and TRBJ2-7 provide the parts outside the CDR3, is DAMVIQNPRYQVTQFGKPVTLSCSQTLNHNVMYWYQQKSSQAPKLLFHYYDKDFNNEADTPDNFQSRRPNTSFCFLDIRSPGLGDTAMYLCAASSGTGGDEQYFGPGTRLTVT.